This TCR beta chain was captured in a study of control samples from healthy donors and cancer patients. Germline CDR1 SGHRS, CDR2 YFSETQ. The CDR3 has 14 amino acids. The V end lost 0 bases, the J end lost 2 bases, and 8 bases lay between the germline ends. The repertoire was sequenced with immunoSEQ multiplex PCR; TCRdb's copy has only in-frame clones and lacks some. The sample holds roughly 8,500 clones, more than 85% seen once. The source of this sequence is a man aged 55 to 70 with colorectal cancer. The chain has TRBV5-1 and TRBJ2-5, with D perhaps TRBD2 (5 bases). The sequencing input was PBMCs. The CDR3 DNA is TGCGCCAGCAGCTTGGCCGGGGTACAAGAGACCCAGTACTTC. Encoded protein: CASSLAGVQETQYF.